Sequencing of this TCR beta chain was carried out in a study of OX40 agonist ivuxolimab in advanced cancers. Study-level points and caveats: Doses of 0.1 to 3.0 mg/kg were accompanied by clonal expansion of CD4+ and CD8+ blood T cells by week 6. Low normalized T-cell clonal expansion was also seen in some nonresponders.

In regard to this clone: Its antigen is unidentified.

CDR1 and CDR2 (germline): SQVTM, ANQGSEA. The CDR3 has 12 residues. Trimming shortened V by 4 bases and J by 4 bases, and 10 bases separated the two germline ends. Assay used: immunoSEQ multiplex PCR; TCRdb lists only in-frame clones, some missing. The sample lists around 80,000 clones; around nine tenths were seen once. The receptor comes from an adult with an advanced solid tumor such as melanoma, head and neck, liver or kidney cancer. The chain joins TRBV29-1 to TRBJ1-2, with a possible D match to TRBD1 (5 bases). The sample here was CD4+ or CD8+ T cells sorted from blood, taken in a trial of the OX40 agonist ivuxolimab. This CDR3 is CSVGQSSYGYTF. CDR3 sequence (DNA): TGCAGCGTTGGACAGTCGTCCTATGGCTACACCTTC.